These T cell receptor beta chains were read from a single sample in a study of cytomegalovirus exposure and HLA in healthy donors. Sequenced by immunoSEQ multiplex PCR; TCRdb stores in-frame clones only, minus some. In the table there are some 60,000 clones, over 70% of which are singletons. Material for sequencing was PBMCs. The receptor set was obtained from a woman aged 40 to 49 in good health and CMV-seronegative. The CDR3 runs from the conserved cysteine through the conserved F or W. Size tells how often a clone was seen (once, few, many) or the class of an expanded clone, and some rows leave it out.

NA | TRBJ2-5 | TRBV9 | CASSTRLYQETQYF
few | TRBJ2-5 | TRBV5-4 | CASSRTGGQETQYF
few | TRBJ2-7 | TRBV25-1 | CASSDPVGSPNYEQYF
NA | TRBJ2-7 | TRBV10-3 | CAISGTGTYEQYF
NA | TRBJ2-3 | TRBV19 | CASSTSGPSAARGTQYF
NA | TRBJ1-5 | TRBV28 | CASSLTGLSQPQHF
NA | TRBJ1-1 | TRBV6-5 | CASSYWTGENTEAFF
NA | TRBJ2-1 | TRBV6-1 | CASSETSAVVGLHYNEQFF
NA | TRBJ1-5 | TRBV10-2 | CASGGVRDRNNQPQHF
NA | TRBJ2-7 | TRBV6-5 | CASSLQGYEQYF
NA | TRBJ1-5 | TRBV19 | CASNRGPAGGSNQPQHF
few | TRBJ2-7 | TRBV2 | CASSVGLAGVPFF
NA | TRBJ1-3 | TRBV18 | CASSPGTGSGNTIYF
once | TRBJ2-4 | TRBV11-2 | CASSLGGLALAKNIQYF
NA | TRBJ1-4 | TRBV19 | CASSGPGQGSEKLFF